This T cell receptor (beta chain) derives from a study of human T cells and chemical hapten exposure (dated by TCRdb to about 2021). For context, the study as a whole: For sensitization, 2% DPC in acetone was applied to an approximately 2 cm by approximately 2 cm area of upper inner arm skin. For TCR sequencing, blood came from 25 to 35 alopecia patients at anywhere from one to four time points (pre-sensitization, 2, 6 and 24 weeks). Weekly therapeutic DPC doses were additionally applied to the scalp of patients throughout the roughly 23-week study period. Patient blood was sampled pre-sensitization (week 0) and at 2, 6 and about 24 weeks after DPC sensitization. In alopecia patients, the study followed how the peripheral blood TCR repertoire changed in vivo over primary and secondary sensitization to diphenylcyclopropenone (DPC), a hapten. Libraries were pooled for sequencing, and variation in per-sample TCR yields was attributed mainly to small differences in library volumes within the pool. Patch testing on the upper back used Finn chambers containing 0.01% DPC, with scoring done after 6 days according to International Contact Dermatitis Research Group standards. Alopecia areata with under or over 50% scalp involvement, alopecia totalis and alopecia universalis were represented in the patient cohort, which was mostly female. The full study reports these points: Expanded TCRs formed significantly more large CDR3 similarity clusters than pre-sensitization or healthy control sets, consistent with antigen-driven responses. After repeated subsampling, the strength of the expansion versus patch-test correlation and the threshold at which it became significant changed. Alopecia, a presumed autoimmune disease, was present in all patients, so the immune response of the patients might differ from that of healthy individuals. DPC sensitization did not change the number of TCRs with a frequency above 1 in 1000, and there was no evidence of changes in global repertoire structure. Patch test score was positively correlated with the number of PT1 expanded TCRs, with significance at thresholds 8, 16 and 32 but not at 4.

Comment on this clonotype: What antigen it recognizes has not been identified. Base qualities are not at hand, and no much larger clone is one base apart.

Taken from cysteine to phenylalanine, the CDR3 has 13 residues. Only the CDR3 DNA stays, 39 bases, in frame from base 1. V and J are truncated by 3 bases and 10 bases respectively, leaving an intervening sequence of 15 bases. The CDR1 and CDR2 encoded by the germline V gene are ENHRY and SYGVKD. The label giving this sample's time point can be read as: patch test 2, 6 weeks after DPC sensitization. In the paper's terms, the treatment or condition label means: therapeutic diphenylcyclopropenone sensitization with weekly scalp DPC. At every patch-test visit, the blood draw took place before the patch test was put on. Patients were eligible if aged 18 to 70, diagnosed with alopecia and judged suitable for DPC therapy, and pregnant patients were excluded. Unfractionated whole blood was collected in Tempus Blood RNA tubes, and total RNA was extracted from that blood. The library was prepared using RACE. Sequencer: NextSeq 500. During library preparation, unique molecular identifiers were attached to individual cDNA molecules so that TCRs could be counted quantitatively and reproducibly. Both TCR alpha and TCR beta chains were sequenced from each blood RNA sample. On the authors' methods: Samples had a median of roughly 87,000 TCRs, with a range from roughly 20,000 to 690,600. V, J and CDR3 annotation of the TCR reads was carried out using the Decombinator software suite. To make PS versus PT1 abundance plots, every sample was subsampled to the same number of TCRs (28,000). Expanded TCRs were defined as absent before sensitization and observed at least eight times at the 2-week time point. TCRdb reprocessing: public reads trimmed at Q25 with fastp, clones called with MiXCR, in-frame beta chains kept. Rows merge per CDR3 protein into single entries with the most common DNA and genes. In this record, the V and J calls reflect TCRdb's handling and not the investigators' own analysis. Present in this sample are roughly 120,000 distinct CDR3 sequences, less than 10% of which were seen just once. 2.5% to 3.5% of the sample comes from the top ten.

The chain couples TRBV10-3 to TRBJ1-1; no D segment can be confidently identified. Sequenced material: whole blood, taken in connection with sensitization to the hapten diphenylcyclopropenone (DPC). This sequence was found in a middle-aged woman with alopecia areata. Some clones in this sample may be carry-over from other donors' samples. The DNA reads as follows: TGTGCCATCAGTGACCCAATGGAGGGTCGAGCTTTCTTT. It translates as CAISDPMEGRAFF.